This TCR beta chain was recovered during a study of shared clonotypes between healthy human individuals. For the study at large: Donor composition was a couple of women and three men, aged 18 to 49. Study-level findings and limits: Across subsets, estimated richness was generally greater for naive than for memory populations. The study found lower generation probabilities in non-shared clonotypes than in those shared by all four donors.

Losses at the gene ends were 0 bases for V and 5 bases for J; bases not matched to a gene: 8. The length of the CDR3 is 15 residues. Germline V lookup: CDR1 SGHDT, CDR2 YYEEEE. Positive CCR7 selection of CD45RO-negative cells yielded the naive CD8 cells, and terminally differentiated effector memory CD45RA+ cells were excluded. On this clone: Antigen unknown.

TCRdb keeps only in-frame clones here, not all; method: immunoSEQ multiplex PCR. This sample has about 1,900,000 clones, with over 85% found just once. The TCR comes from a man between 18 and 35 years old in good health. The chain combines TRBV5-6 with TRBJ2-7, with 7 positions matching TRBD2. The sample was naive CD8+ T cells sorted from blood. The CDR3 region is CASSLGGGRPHEQYF. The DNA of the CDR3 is TGTGCCAGCAGCTTGGGGGGCGGGAGACCCCACGAGCAGTACTTC.